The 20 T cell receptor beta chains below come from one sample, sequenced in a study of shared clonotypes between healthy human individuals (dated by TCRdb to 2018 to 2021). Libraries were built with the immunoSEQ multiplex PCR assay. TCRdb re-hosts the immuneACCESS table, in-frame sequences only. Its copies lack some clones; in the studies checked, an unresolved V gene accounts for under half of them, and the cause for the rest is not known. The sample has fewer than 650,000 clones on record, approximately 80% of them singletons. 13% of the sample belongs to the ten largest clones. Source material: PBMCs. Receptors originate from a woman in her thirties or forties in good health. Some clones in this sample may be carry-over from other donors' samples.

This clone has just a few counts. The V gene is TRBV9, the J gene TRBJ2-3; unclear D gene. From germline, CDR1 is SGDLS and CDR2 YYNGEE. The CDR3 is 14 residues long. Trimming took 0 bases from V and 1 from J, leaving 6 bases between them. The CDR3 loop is CASSVGPRTDTQYF. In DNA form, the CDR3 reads TGTGCCAGCAGCGTAGGTCCGCGCACAGATACGCAGTATTTT.

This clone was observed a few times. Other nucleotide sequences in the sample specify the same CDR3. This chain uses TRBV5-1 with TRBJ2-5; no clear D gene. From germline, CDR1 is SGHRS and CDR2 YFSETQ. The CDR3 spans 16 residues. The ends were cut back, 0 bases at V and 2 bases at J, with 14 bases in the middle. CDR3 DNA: TGCGCCAGCAGCTTGGGCGGTCAGGCATCTCAAGAGACCCAGTACTTC. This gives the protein CASSLGGQASQETQYF. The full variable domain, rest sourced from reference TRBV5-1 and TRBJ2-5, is KAGVTQTPRYLIKTRGQQVTLSCSPISGHRSVSWYQQTPGQGLQFLFEYFSETQRNKGNFPGRFSGRQFSNSRSEMNVSTLELGDSALYLCASSLGGQASQETQYFGPGTRLLVL.

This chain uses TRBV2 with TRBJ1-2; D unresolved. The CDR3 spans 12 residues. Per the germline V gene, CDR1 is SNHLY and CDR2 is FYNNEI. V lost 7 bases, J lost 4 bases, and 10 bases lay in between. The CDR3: CASTEGFYGYTF. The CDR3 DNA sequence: TGTGCCAGCACCGAAGGTTTCTATGGCTACACCTTC. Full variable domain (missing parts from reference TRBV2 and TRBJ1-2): EPEVTQTPSHQVTQMGQEVILRCVPISNHLYFYWYRQILGQKVEFLVSFYNNEISEKSEIFDDQFSVERPDGSNFTLKIRSTKLEDSAMYFCASTEGFYGYTFGSGTRLTVV.

CDR3 nucleotide sequence: TGTGCCAGCAGCTTAGACTGGAAAACAGGGGGCGAGCAGTACTTC. Amino acids: CASSLDWKTGGEQYF. The chain employs TRBV7-9 and TRBJ2-7; 8 bases fit TRBD1. After removal of 1 base from V and 6 bases from J, the junction contained 8 bases not matched to a gene. The CDR3 is made up of 15 amino acids. CDR1 is SEHNR and CDR2 is FQNEAQ in the germline V gene (reference sequence).

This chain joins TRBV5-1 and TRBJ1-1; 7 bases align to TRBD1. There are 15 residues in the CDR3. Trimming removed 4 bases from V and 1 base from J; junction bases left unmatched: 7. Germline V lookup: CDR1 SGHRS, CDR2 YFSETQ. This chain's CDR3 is CASSVGGTANTEAFF. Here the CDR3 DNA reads TGCGCCAGCAGCGTGGGTGGGACAGCGAACACTGAAGCTTTCTTT.

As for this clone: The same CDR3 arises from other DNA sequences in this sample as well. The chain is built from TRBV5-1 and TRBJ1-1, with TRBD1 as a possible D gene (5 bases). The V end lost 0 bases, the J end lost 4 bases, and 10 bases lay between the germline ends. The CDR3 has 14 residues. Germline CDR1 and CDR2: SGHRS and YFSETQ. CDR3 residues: CASSLEGAGTEAFF. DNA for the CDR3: TGCGCCAGCAGCTTGGAAGGGGCCGGCACTGAAGCTTTCTTT.

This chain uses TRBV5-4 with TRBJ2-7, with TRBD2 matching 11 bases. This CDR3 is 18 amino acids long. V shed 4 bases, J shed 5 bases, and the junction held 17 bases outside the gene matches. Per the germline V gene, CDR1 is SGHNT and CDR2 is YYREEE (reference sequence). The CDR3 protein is CASSAQTSGSRISHEQYF. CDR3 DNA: TGTGCCAGCAGCGCACAAACTAGCGGGAGTCGTATAAGCCACGAGCAGTACTTC. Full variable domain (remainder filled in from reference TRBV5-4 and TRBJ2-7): ETGVTQSPTHLIKTRGQQVTLRCSSQSGHNTVSWYQQALGQGPQFIFQYYREEENGRGNFPPRFSGLQFPNYSSELNVNALELDDSALYLCASSAQTSGSRISHEQYFGPGTRLTVT.

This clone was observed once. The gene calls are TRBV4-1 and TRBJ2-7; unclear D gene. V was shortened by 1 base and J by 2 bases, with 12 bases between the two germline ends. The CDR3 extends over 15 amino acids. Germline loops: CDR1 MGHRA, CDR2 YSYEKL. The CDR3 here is CASSQAFPPTYEQYF. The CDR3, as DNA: TGCGCCAGCAGCCAAGCGTTTCCCCCCACCTACGAGCAGTACTTC.

The CDR3 protein is CASSEVHVRRQPQHF. The CDR3, as DNA: TGTGCCAGCAGTGAGGTCCATGTGAGGAGGCAGCCCCAGCATTTT. The chain is built from TRBV6-1 and TRBJ1-5; D is undetermined. V was cut by 3 bases and J by 7 bases, with 16 bases left in between. Germline CDR1 is MNHNS and CDR2 is SASEGT. The CDR3 is made up of 15 amino acids.

In DNA, the CDR3 is TGTGCCAGCAGCTTGTACCAGATCAACACCGGGGAGCTGTTTTTT. Translation gives CASSLYQINTGELFF. The V call is TRBV5-6, the J call TRBJ2-2, with unresolved D. The CDR3 spans 15 residues. V dropped 1 base and J dropped 2 bases, with 9 bases sitting between them. Germline lookup yields CDR1 SGHDT and CDR2 YYEEEE.

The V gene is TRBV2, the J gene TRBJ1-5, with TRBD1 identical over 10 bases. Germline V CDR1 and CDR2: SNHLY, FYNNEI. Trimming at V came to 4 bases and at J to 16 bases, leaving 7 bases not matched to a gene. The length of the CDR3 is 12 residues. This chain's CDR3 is CASSVGDRGEHF. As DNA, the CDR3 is TGTGCCAGCAGTGTAGGGGACAGGGGCGAACATTTT. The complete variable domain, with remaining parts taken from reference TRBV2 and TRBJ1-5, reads EPEVTQTPSHQVTQMGQEVILRCVPISNHLYFYWYRQILGQKVEFLVSFYNNEISEKSEIFDDQFSVERPDGSNFTLKIRSTKLEDSAMYFCASSVGDRGEHFGDGTRLSIL.

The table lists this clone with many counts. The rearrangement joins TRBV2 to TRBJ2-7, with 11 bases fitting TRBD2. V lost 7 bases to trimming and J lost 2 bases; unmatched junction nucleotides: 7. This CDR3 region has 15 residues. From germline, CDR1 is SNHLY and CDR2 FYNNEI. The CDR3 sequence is CASKPGTSGPYEQYF. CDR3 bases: TGTGCCAGCAAGCCCGGGACTAGCGGTCCCTACGAGCAGTACTTC.

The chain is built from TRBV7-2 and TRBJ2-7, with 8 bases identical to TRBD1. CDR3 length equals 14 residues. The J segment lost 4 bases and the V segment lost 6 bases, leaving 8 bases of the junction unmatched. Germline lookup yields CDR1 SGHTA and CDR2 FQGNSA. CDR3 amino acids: CASRPGQGRYEQYF. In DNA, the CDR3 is TGTGCCAGCAGGCCCGGACAGGGAAGGTACGAGCAGTACTTC.

The CDR3 region has the DNA TGTGCCTGGAGTCTTCCACCGGAATGGGCCCGATCGAACACTGAAGCTTTCTTT. Its protein product is CAWSLPPEWARSNTEAFF. J is TRBJ1-1 and V is TRBV30; D gene uncertain. This CDR3 is built from 18 residues. Per germline, CDR1 GTSNPN and CDR2 SVGIG (reference sequence). Trimming cost V 2 bases and J 1 base, with 23 bases left between them.

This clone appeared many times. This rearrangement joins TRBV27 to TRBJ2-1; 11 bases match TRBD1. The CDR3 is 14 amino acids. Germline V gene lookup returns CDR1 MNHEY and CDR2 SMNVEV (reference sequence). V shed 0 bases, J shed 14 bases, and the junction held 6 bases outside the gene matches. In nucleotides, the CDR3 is TGTGCCAGCAGTTTATCCCGGACAGGGGGCATGGAGTTCTTC. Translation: CASSLSRTGGMEFF.

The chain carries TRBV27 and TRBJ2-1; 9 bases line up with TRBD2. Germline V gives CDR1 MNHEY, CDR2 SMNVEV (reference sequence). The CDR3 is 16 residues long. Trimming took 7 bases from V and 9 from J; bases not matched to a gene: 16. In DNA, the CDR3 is TGTGCCAGCACGGCCGTAGGGCGGGAGGGCCGGGGTGAGCAGTTCTTC. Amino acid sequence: CASTAVGREGRGEQFF.

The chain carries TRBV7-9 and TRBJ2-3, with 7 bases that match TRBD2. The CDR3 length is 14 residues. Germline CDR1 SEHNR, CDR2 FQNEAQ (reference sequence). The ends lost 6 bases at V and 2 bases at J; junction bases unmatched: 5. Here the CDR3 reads CASRRETPTDTQYF. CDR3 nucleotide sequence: TGTGCCAGCAGGCGGGAGACCCCCACAGATACGCAGTATTTT.

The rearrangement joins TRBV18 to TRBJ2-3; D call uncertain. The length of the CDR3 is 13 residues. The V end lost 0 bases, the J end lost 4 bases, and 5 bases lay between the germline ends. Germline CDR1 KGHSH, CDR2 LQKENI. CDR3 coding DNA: TGTGCCAGCTCACCACCGTTTGCAGATACGCAGTATTTT. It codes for CASSPPFADTQYF.

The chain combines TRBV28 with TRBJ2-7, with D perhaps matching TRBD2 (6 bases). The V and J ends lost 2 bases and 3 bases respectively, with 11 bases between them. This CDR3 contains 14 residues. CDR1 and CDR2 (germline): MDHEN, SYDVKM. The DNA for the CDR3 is TGTGCCAGCAGTTTAGAGACTAGAAACTACGAGCAGTACTTC. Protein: CASSLETRNYEQYF.

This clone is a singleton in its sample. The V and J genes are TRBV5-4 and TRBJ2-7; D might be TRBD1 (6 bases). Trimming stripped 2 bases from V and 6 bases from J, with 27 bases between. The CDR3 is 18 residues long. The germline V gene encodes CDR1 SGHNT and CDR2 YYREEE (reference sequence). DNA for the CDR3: TGTGCCAGCAGCTTCGGAGGTCCCGGGACATTCCTCCCCTCCGAGCAGTACTTC. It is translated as CASSFGGPGTFLPSEQYF.